This note documents a single TCR beta chain sequence. Antigen specificity is unknown. This sample is drawn from a study of cytomegalovirus exposure and HLA in healthy donors. The data were produced by immunoSEQ multiplex PCR, yet TCRdb's version contains in-frame clones alone and is incomplete. The sample consists of approximately 60,000 clones, more than 80% of them appearing once. Whole-study findings and limits: In a later analysis, first-cohort TCR clusters were found to tend to co-occur in the 100 to 150 validation repertoires. Across donors, most TCRs were seen rarely, yet some public ones were widespread.

The donors belonged to the roughly 110-subject validation cohort, separate from the roughly 670-subject first cohort. Deletions cut 10 bases from V and 0 bases from J, with 10 bases between. The CDR3 has 13 amino acids. Germline-derived CDR1 and CDR2 are MNHEY and SVGAGI. V and J are TRBV6-5 and TRBJ2-1; D uncertain. Sequencing input: PBMCs. The clonotype was recovered from a man between 18 and 29 years old in good health and CMV-seronegative. The CDR3 reads CATRASSYNEQFF. CDR3 nucleotide sequence: TGTGCCACTAGAGCTAGCTCCTACAATGAGCAGTTCTTC.